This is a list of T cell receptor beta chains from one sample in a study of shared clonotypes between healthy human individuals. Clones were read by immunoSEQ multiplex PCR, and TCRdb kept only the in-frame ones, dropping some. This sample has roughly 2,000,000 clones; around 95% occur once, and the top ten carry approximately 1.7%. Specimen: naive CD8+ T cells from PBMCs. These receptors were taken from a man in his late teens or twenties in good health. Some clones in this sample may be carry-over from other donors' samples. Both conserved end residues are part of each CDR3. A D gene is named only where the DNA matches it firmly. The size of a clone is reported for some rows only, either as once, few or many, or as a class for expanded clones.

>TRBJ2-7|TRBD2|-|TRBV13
CASSLGLAGAASYEQYF
TGTGCCAGCAGCTTAGGGCTAGCGGGAGCTGCCTCCTACGAGCAGTACTTC
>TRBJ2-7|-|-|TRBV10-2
CASSESRPGGYEQYF
TGCGCCAGCAGTGAGTCACGGCCGGGTGGCTACGAGCAGTACTTC
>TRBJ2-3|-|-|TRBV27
CASSSPLAVRDTQYF
TGTGCCAGCAGTTCCCCCCTCGCGGTGAGAGATACGCAGTATTTT
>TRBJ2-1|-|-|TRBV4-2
CASSQERMSAVYNEQFF
TGTGCCAGCAGCCAAGAAAGAATGAGCGCCGTTTACAATGAGCAGTTCTTC
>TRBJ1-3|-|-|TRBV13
CASSLGYGLGNTIYF
TGTGCCAGCAGCTTGGGCTACGGACTCGGAAACACCATATATTTT
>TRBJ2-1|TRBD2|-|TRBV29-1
CSVETSGSSYNEQFF
TGCAGCGTTGAAACTAGCGGGAGCTCCTACAATGAGCAGTTCTTC
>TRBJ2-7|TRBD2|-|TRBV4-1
CASSQELAGSSYEQYF
TGCGCCAGCAGCCAGGAACTAGCGGGATCGTCCTACGAGCAGTACTTC
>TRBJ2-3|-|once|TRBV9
CASSDDGRTLGEDTQYF
TGTGCCAGCAGCGACGACGGTCGGACACTTGGGGAAGATACGCAGTATTTT
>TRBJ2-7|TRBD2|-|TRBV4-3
CASSQVSGSSYEQYF
TGCGCCAGCAGCCAGGTTAGCGGGAGCTCCTACGAGCAGTACTTC
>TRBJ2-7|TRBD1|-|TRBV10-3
CAIMGDRDPYEQYF
TGTGCCATCATGGGCGACAGGGACCCCTACGAGCAGTACTTC
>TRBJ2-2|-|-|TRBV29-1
CSVRLAGELFF
TGCAGCGTCCGCTTAGCCGGGGAGCTGTTTTTT
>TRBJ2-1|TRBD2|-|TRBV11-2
CASTLPPSGSGNEQFF
TGTGCCAGCACCCTCCCGCCTAGCGGGAGCGGCAATGAGCAGTTCTTC
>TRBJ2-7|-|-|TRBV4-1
CASSQFHPTGTNYEQYF
TGCGCCAGCAGCCAATTCCACCCGACCGGGACAAACTACGAGCAGTACTTC
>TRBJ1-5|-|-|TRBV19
CASSIRGDQPQHF
TGTGCCAGTAGTATACGGGGGGATCAGCCCCAGCATTTT
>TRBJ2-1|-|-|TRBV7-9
CASSLPVRQRVNEQFF
TGTGCCAGCAGCTTACCGGTTCGTCAGCGGGTAAATGAGCAGTTCTTC
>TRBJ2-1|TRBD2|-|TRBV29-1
CSVRGLAGGTDWNEQFF
TGCAGCGTGAGGGGACTAGCGGGAGGAACAGATTGGAATGAGCAGTTCTTC
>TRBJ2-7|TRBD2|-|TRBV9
CASSVGGTSGYEQYF
TGTGCCAGCAGCGTAGGGGGGACTAGCGGTTACGAGCAGTACTTC
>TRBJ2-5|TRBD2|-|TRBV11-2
CASSLLIRGRGETQYF
TGTGCCAGCAGCTTATTAATTCGTGGGAGGGGAGAGACCCAGTACTTC
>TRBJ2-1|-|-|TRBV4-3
CASSQGSGPYNEQFF
TGCGCCAGCAGCCAAGGGAGCGGTCCCTACAATGAGCAGTTCTTC
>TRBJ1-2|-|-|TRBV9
CASSEGGLPSHAGYTF
TGTGCCAGCAGCGAGGGGGGGCTACCCTCGCACGCTGGCTACACCTTC
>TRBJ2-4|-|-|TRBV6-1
CASSDSTESIQYF
TGTGCCAGCAGTGATTCGACAGAGTCCATTCAGTACTTC
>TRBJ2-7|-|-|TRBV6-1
CASSETTYEQYF
TGTGCCAGCAGCGAAACTACCTACGAGCAGTACTTC
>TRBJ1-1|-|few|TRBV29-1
CSVVGQAAEAFF
TGCAGCGTTGTCGGGCAGGCAGCTGAAGCTTTCTTT
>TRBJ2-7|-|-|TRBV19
CASSIVGRIYEQYF
TGTGCCAGTAGTATAGTTGGCAGGATATACGAGCAGTACTTC
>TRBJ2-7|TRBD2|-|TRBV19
CASGYGRGNEQYF
TGTGCCAGTGGGTACGGGAGGGGAAACGAGCAGTACTTC
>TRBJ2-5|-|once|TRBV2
CASSEWGAQETQYF
TGTGCCAGCAGTGAGTGGGGAGCACAAGAGACCCAGTACTTC
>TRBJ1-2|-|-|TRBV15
CATSPLGNGYTF
TGTGCCACCAGCCCCCTAGGGAATGGCTACACCTTC
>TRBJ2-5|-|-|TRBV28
CASSLSSRGTQYF
TGTGCCAGCAGTTTATCTTCCCGGGGGACCCAGTACTTC
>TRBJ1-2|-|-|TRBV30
CAWSPPQDYGYTF
TGTGCCTGGAGTCCGCCGCAGGACTATGGCTACACCTTC
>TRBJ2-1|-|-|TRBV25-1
CASSAGGGEQFF
TGTGCCAGCAGTGCCGGCGGCGGTGAGCAGTTCTTC
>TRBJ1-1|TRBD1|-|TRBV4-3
CASSQDSDRELNTEAFF
TGCGCCAGCAGCCAAGATTCGGACAGGGAGCTGAACACTGAAGCTTTCTTT
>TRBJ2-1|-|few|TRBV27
CASSLWGNEQFF
TGTGCCAGCAGTTTATGGGGAAATGAGCAGTTCTTC
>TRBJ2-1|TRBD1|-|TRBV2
CASSERGQGSYNEQFF
TGTGCCAGCAGTGAACGGGGACAGGGCTCCTACAATGAGCAGTTCTTC
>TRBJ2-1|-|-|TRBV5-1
CASSLFSLGLLTSSYNEQFF
TGCGCCAGCAGCTTGTTTTCGCTGGGACTCCTAACTAGCTCCTACAATGAGCAGTTCTTC
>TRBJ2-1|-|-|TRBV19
CASSGYVGTHNEQFF
TGTGCCAGTAGTGGTTACGTCGGGACTCACAATGAGCAGTTCTTC
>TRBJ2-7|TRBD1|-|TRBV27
CASSVEGQGTYEQYF
TGTGCCAGCAGTGTAGAGGGACAGGGGACTTACGAGCAGTACTTC
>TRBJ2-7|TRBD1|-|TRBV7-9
CASRSGQGNFYEQYF
TGTGCCAGCAGATCCGGACAGGGGAACTTTTACGAGCAGTACTTC
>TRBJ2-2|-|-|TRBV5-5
CASTLVAGLGDPGAGELFF
TGTGCCAGCACCTTAGTAGCAGGTCTAGGGGACCCTGGGGCCGGGGAGCTGTTTTTT
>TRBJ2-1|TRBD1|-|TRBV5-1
CASSLGTDHNEQFF
TGCGCCAGCAGCCTGGGGACAGACCACAATGAGCAGTTCTTC
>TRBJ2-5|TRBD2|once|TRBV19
CASSIGTSGEETQYF
TGTGCCAGTAGTATAGGGACTAGCGGAGAAGAGACCCAGTACTTC
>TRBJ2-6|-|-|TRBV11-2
CASSFGPGTGANVLTF
TGTGCCAGCAGTTTCGGACCAGGGACTGGGGCCAACGTCCTGACTTTC
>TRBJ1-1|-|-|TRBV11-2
CASSPFGDRNTEAFF
TGTGCCAGCAGCCCCTTCGGGGATCGGAACACTGAAGCTTTCTTT
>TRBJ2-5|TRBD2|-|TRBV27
CASSLYGVAGVTETQYF
TGTGCCAGCAGTTTATATGGGGTTGCGGGAGTGACAGAGACCCAGTACTTC
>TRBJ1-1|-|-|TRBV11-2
CASSFGREGAFF
TGTGCCAGCAGCTTCGGAAGGGAGGGAGCTTTCTTT
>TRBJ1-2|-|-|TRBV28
CASSLNVRGTSNYGYTF
TGTGCCAGCAGTCTGAACGTTCGGGGCACCTCTAACTATGGCTACACCTTC
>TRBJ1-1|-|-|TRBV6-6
CASSYPSVGADTEAFF
TGTGCCAGCAGTTACCCGTCAGTGGGAGCCGACACTGAAGCTTTCTTT
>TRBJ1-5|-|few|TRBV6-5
CASSGEGNQPQHF
TGTGCCAGCAGCGGGGAGGGCAATCAGCCCCAGCATTTT
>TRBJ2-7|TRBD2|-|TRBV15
CATSSYSGSSYEQYF
TGTGCCACCAGCAGTTATAGCGGGAGCTCCTACGAGCAGTACTTC
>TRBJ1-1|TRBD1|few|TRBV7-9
CASSLGTGTEAFF
TGTGCCAGCAGCTTAGGGACAGGGACTGAAGCTTTCTTT
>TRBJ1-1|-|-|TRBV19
CASSRTSGTEAFF
TGTGCCAGTAGTCGGACGTCGGGCACTGAAGCTTTCTTT
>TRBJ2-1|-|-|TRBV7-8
CASSVYSQDEQFF
TGTGCCAGCAGCGTCTATAGTCAGGATGAGCAGTTCTTC
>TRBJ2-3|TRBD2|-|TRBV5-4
CASSFPLAGDTQYF
TGTGCCAGCAGCTTTCCACTAGCGGGAGATACGCAGTATTTT